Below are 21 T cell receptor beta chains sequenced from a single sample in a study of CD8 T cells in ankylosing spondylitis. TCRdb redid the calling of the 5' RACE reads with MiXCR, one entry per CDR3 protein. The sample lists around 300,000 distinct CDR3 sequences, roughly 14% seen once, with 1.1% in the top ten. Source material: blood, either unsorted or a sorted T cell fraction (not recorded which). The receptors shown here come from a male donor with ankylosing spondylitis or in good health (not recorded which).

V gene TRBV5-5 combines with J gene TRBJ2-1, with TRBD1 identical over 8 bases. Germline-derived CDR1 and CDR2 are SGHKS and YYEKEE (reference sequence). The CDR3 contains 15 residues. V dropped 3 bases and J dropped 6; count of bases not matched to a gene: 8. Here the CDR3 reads CASSSGQGRGNEQFF. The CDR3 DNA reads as TGTGCCAGCAGCTCTGGACAGGGTAGGGGCAATGAGCAGTTCTTC.

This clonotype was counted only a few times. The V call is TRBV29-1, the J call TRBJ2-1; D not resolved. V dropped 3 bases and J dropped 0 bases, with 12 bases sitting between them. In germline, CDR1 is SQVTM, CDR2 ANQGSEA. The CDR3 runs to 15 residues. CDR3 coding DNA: TGCAGCGTTGACAGGCCCCTCTCCTCCTACAATGAGCAGTTCTTC. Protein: CSVDRPLSSYNEQFF.

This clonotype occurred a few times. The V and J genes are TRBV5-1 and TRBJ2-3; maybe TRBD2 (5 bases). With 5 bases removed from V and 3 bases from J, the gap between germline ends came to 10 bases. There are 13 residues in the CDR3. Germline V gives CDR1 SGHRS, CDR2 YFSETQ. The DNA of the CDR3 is TGCGCCAGCAGTGAGGGTTTTACAGATACGCAGTATTTT. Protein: CASSEGFTDTQYF. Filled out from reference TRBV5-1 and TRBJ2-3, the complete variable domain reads KAGVTQTPRYLIKTRGQQVTLSCSPISGHRSVSWYQQTPGQGLQFLFEYFSETQRNKGNFPGRFSGRQFSNSRSEMNVSTLELGDSALYLCASSEGFTDTQYFGPGTRLTVL.

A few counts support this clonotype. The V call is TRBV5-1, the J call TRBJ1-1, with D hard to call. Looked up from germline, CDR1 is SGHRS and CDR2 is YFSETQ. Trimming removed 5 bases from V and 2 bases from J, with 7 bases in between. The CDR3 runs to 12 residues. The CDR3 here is CASRFDNTEAFF. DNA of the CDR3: TGCGCCAGCAGATTCGACAACACTGAAGCTTTCTTT.

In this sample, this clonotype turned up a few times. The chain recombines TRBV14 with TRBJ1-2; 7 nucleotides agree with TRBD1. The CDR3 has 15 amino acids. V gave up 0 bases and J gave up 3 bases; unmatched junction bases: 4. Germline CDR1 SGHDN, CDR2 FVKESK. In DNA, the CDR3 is TGTGCCAGCAGCCAAGACGCAGGGGGATACTATGGCTACACCTTC. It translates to CASSQDAGGYYGYTF.

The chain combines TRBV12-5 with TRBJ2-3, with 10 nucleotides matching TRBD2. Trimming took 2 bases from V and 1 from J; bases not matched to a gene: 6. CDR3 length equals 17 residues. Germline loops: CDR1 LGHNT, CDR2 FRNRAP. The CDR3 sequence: CASGLPATSGGTDTQYF. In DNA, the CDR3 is TGTGCTAGTGGTTTGCCTGCTACTAGCGGGGGCACAGATACGCAGTATTTT. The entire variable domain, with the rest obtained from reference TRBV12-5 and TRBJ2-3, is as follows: DARVTQTPRHKVTEMGQEVTMRCQPILGHNTVFWYRQTMMQGLELLAYFRNRAPLDDSGMPKDRFSAEMPDATLATLKIQPSEPRDSAVYFCASGLPATSGGTDTQYFGPGTRLTVL.

The CDR3 loop is CAISDGARMNTEAFF. The CDR3 nucleotides are TGTGCCATCAGTGATGGGGCACGAATGAACACTGAAGCTTTCTTT. The rearrangement uses TRBV10-3 and TRBJ1-1, with a tentative D call TRBD1 (5 bases). The CDR3 is 15 residues long. The V end lost 3 bases, the J end lost 0 bases, and 11 bases lay between the germline ends. The germline V gene has CDR1 ENHRY and CDR2 SYGVKD.

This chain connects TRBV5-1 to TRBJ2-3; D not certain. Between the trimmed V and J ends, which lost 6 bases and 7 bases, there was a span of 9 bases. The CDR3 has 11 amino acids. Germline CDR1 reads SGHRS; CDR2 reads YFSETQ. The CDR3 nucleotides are TGCGCCAGCAAGCGTGATAATACGCAGTATTTT. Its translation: CASKRDNTQYF.

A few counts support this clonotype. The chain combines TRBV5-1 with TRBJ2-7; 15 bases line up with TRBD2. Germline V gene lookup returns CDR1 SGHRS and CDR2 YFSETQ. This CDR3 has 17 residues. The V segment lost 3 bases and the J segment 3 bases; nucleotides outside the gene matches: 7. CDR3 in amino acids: CASSSGLAGGPNYEQYF. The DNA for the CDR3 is TGCGCCAGCAGCTCCGGACTAGCGGGGGGGCCTAACTACGAGCAGTACTTC.

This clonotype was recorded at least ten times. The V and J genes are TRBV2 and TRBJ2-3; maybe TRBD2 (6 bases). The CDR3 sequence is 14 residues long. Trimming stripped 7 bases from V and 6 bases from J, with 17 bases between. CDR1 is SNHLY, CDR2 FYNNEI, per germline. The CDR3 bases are TGTGCCAGCAAAGTTAGGACTACGCGGGATACGCAGTATTTT. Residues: CASKVRTTRDTQYF.

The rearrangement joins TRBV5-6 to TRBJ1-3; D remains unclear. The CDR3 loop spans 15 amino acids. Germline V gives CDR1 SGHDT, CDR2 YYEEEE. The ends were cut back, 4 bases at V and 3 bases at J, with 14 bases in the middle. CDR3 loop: CASSRYSVNGNTIYF. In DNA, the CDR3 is TGTGCCAGCAGCAGATACTCAGTGAATGGAAACACCATATATTTT. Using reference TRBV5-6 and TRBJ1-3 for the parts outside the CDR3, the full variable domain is DAGVTQSPTHLIKTRGQQVTLRCSPKSGHDTVSWYQQALGQGPQFIFQYYEEEERQRGNFPDRFSGHQFPNYSSELNVNALLLGDSALYLCASSRYSVNGNTIYFGEGSWLTVV.

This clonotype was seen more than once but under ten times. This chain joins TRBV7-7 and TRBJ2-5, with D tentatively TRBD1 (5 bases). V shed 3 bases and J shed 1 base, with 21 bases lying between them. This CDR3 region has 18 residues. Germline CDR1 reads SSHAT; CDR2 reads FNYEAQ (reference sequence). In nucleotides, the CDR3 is TGTGCCAGCAGCTTCGGACACTCCGATGTAACCTTCCAAGAGACCCAGTACTTC. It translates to CASSFGHSDVTFQETQYF.

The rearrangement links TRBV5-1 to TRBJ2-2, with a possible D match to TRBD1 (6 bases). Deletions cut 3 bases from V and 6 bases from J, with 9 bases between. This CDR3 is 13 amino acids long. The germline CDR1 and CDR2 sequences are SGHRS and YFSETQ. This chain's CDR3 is CASSYREAGELFF. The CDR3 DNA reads TGCGCCAGCAGCTACAGGGAAGCCGGGGAGCTGTTTTTT.

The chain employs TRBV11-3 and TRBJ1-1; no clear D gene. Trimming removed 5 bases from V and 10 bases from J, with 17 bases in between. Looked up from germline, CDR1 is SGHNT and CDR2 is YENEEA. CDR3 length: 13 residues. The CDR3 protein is CASSLGPPTGAFF. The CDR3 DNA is TGTGCCAGCAGCCTCGGACCCCCAACGGGAGCTTTCTTT. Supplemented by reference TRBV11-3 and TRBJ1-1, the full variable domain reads EAGVVQSPRYKIIEKKQPVAFWCNPISGHNTLYWYLQNLGQGPELLIRYENEEAVDDSQLPKDRFSAERLKGVDSTLKIQPAELGDSAVYLCASSLGPPTGAFFGQGTRLTVV.

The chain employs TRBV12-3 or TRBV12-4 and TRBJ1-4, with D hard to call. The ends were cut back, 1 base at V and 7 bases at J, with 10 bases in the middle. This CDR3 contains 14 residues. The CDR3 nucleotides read TGTGCCAGCAGTTTAGGGGGAGGTGGTGAAAAACTGTTTTTT. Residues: CASSLGGGGEKLFF.

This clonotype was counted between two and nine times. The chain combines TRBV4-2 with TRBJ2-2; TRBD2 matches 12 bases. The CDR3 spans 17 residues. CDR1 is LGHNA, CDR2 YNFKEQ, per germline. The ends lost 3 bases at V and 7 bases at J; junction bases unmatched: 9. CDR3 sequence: CASSHETSGRGGGELFF. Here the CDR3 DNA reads TGTGCCAGCAGCCACGAGACTAGCGGGAGAGGAGGCGGGGAGCTGTTTTTT.

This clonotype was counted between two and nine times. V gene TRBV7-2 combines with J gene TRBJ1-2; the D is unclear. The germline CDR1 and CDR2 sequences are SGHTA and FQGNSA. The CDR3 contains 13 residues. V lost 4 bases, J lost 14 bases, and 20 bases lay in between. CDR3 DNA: TGTGCCAGCAGCTACCAGAGGGAGTCTTCCCCGACCTTC. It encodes CASSYQRESSPTF.

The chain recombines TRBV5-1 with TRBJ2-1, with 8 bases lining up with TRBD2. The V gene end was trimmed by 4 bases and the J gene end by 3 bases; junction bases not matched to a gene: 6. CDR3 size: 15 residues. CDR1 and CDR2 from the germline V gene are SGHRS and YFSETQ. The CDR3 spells CASSPSGGGYNEQFF. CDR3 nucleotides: TGCGCCAGCAGCCCCAGCGGGGGAGGCTACAATGAGCAGTTCTTC.

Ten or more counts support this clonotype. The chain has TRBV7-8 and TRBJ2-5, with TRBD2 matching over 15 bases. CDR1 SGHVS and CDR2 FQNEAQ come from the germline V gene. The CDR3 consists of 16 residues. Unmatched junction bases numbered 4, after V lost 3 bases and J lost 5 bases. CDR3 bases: TGTGCCAGCAGCTTGGGACTAGCGGGGGGTACGGAGACCCAGTACTTC. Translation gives CASSLGLAGGTETQYF.

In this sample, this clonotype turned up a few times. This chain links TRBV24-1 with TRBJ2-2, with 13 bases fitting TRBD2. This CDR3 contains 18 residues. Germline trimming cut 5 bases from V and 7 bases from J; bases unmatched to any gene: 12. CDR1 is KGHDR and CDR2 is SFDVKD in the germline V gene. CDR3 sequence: CATSAPIGTSGTVGELFF. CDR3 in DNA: TGTGCCACCAGTGCCCCGATTGGGACTAGCGGGACAGTCGGGGAGCTGTTTTTT.

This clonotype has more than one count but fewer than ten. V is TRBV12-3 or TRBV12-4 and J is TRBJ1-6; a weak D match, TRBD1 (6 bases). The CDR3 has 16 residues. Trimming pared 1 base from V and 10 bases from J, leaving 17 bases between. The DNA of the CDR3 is TGTGCCAGCAGTTTAGGTGGGGAAGGGGGTTTCTCACCCCTCCACTTT. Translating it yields CASSLGGEGGFSPLHF.